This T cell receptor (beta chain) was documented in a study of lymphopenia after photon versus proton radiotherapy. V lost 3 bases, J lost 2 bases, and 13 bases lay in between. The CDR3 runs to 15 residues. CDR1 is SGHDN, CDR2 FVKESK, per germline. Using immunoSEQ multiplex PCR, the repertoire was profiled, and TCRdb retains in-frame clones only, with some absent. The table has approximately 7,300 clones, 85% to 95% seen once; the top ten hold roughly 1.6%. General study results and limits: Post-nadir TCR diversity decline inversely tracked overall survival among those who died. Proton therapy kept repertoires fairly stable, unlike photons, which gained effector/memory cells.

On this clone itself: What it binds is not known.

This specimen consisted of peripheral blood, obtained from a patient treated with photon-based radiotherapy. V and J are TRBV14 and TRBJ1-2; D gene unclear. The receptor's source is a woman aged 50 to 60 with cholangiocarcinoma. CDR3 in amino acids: CASSQLSGWNYGYTF. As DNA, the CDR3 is TGTGCCAGCAGCCAGCTGTCCGGGTGGAACTATGGCTACACCTTC. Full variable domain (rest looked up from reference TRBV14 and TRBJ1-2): EAGVTQFPSHSVIEKGQTVTLRCDPISGHDNLYWYRRVMGKEIKFLLHFVKESKQDESGMPNNRFLAERTGGTYSTLKVQPAELEDSGVYFCASSQLSGWNYGYTFGSGTRLTVV.